The rows below give T cell receptor beta chains drawn from one sample of a study of T cell changes during pregnancy in multiple sclerosis. Libraries were prepared by immunoSEQ multiplex PCR; TCRdb keeps only in-frame clonotypes and omits some of them. The sample shows around 16,000 clones, 83% of them seen only once. The material sequenced was CD8+ T cells from peripheral blood mononuclear cells, taken after pregnancy. These TCRs come from a female donor in good health, enrolled as a control in a pregnancy study. The CDR3 runs from the conserved cysteine through the conserved F or W. Fields, in order: V gene, CDR3 length, J gene, CDR3 protein.

TRBV7-9	17	TRBJ2-7	CASSLGVAGLRGGEQYF
TRBV5-5	14	TRBJ2-7	CASSLAGVGYEQYF
TRBV5-8	19	TRBJ2-7	CASSWGGGQGPVRSYEQYF
TRBV10-1	15	TRBJ1-1	CASSPVPDMNTEAFF
TRBV5-1	15	TRBJ2-7	CASSFGSSGSYEQYF
TRBV5-4	15	TRBJ2-7	CASSPGFSSPYEQYF
TRBV7-9	13	TRBJ2-7	CASSDTGVDEQYF
TRBV7-8	16	TRBJ1-2	CASSLETGVPSRGYTF
TRBV25-1	13	TRBJ2-2	CANRAPNTGELFF
TRBV30	14	TRBJ1-1	CAWTPGTGNTEAFF
TRBV7-2	16	TRBJ2-7	CASSTFSGSRSYEQYF
TRBV25-1	14	TRBJ1-1	CASSDEGEVDEAFF
TRBV7-2	13	TRBJ2-1	CASTRGSGLKRFF
TRBV10-3	16	TRBJ2-2	CATRDRDRSNTGELFF
TRBV19	15	TRBJ1-1	CASSIGGPMNTEAFF
TRBV11-2	16	TRBJ1-5	CASSHDGQHGNQPQHF
TRBV19	13	TRBJ2-7	CATAGGGIDEQYF
TRBV7-8	15	TRBJ2-3	CASTYTGATTDTQYF
TRBV9	13	TRBJ2-7	CASSPQGTGEQYF
TRBV2	15	TRBJ2-3	CASSEAVAASDTQYF
TRBV7-3	16	TRBJ2-3	CASSPTPGTGGDTQYF
TRBV5-4	13	TRBJ2-5	CASSSDNQETQYF
TRBV6-6	14	TRBJ1-5	CASSRGTGDQPQHF
TRBV6-1	14	TRBJ2-6	CASRTGSGANVLTF
TRBV4-3	14	TRBJ2-2	CASSQDPGLGELFF
TRBV10-1	17	TRBJ2-3	CASSDPGTSGSKDTQYF
TRBV30	14	TRBJ1-5	CAWSVATGNQPQHF
TRBV27	14	TRBJ1-1	CASSLKEGRTEAFF
TRBV11-1	17	TRBJ1-1	CASKGQIVDFENTEAFF
TRBV4-3	14	TRBJ1-2	CASSPPGGIYGYTF
TRBV6-5	15	TRBJ2-7	CASSSSSGGAYEQYF
TRBV27	17	TRBJ1-6	CASSLSSGGFGNSPLHF
TRBV4-1	16	TRBJ2-1	CASSQEGQGPYNEQFF
TRBV5-6	15	TRBJ2-4	CASSLMTGGKNIQYF
TRBV30	12	TRBJ1-3	CAWGDSGNTIYF
TRBV6-4	14	TRBJ2-3	CASSAAGGTDTQYF
TRBV6-1	15	TRBJ1-1	CASSEQTGNPTEAFF
TRBV9	14	TRBJ1-6	CASSVGKRGSPLHF
TRBV29-1	13	TRBJ2-7	CSVVTGASYEQYF
TRBV6-5	15	TRBJ2-1	CASSVPVGGYNEQFF
TRBV28	16	TRBJ2-5	CASSPGTGRGQETQYF
TRBV5-1	16	TRBJ2-1	CASSLLGESSYNEQFF
TRBV15	17	TRBJ2-7	CATSEDPFRAGVYEQYF
TRBV28	10	TRBJ2-7	CASSNYEQYF
TRBV6-1	12	TRBJ1-1	CASSTRGTEAFF
TRBV19	15	TRBJ2-1	CASSIVREGWNEQFF
TRBV9	15	TRBJ2-4	CASSGDRDRGNIQYF
TRBV27	14	TRBJ1-1	CASRPTEGNTEAFF
TRBV27	19	TRBJ2-7	CASSLQALVPGRRGGEQYF
TRBV19	15	TRBJ1-1	CASSGQAIMNTEAFF